This is a list of T cell receptor beta chains from one sample in a study of blood T cell repertoires in COVID-19. The table came from immunoSEQ multiplex PCR; TCRdb's copy has only in-frame clones and leaves some out. The sample holds tens of thousands of clones; less than 95% are singletons and the top ten take under 0.6%. The sequenced sample was peripheral blood. Source of these receptors: a man aged 50-59 years with COVID-19, enrolled during active disease. Both conserved end residues are trimmed from each CDR3.

TRBV18,TRBJ2-5,ATRLELGGTQY
TRBV7-2,TRBJ1-6,ASSARQGNNSPLH
TRBV29-1,TRBJ2-7,SAGQGTYEQY
TRBV3-1/TRBV3-2,TRBJ2-1,ASSQGMGLAGF
TRBV11-2,TRBJ1-4,ASSSLVDRGQF
TRBV7-9,TRBJ2-1,ASSLELAYNEQF
TRBV9,TRBJ2-1,ASSVASGSWNEQF
TRBV28,TRBJ2-7,ASSGTGAPYEQY
TRBV14,TRBJ1-2,ASSQDAGNYGYT
TRBV4-1,TRBJ2-7,ASSQGWGQAGFKHWEQY
TRBV12-3/TRBV12-4,TRBJ1-1,ASSFYNTEAF
TRBV11-1,TRBJ2-6,ASSRLVSGANVLT
TRBV19,TRBJ1-5,ASWTGIDNQPQH
TRBV7-9,TRBJ2-3,ASSLAAGGFTDTQY
TRBV16,TRBJ1-2,ASSPSQGGYGYT
TRBV4-1,TRBJ1-1,ASSTRWSGQGAF
TRBV6-5,TRBJ2-3,ASSSLRLDTQY
TRBV7-2,TRBJ2-1,ASSSEGLAGDVEQF
TRBV5-1,TRBJ2-5,ASSRDIQETQY
TRBV5-1,TRBJ2-7,ASSLRGLTYEQY
TRBV11-2,TRBJ1-2,ASSLTGGRGYT
TRBV18,TRBJ2-7,ASSLTRTGSSYEQY
TRBV6-5,TRBJ2-5,ASSSGGRGGETQY
TRBV30,TRBJ1-1,AWNAGFLNTEAF
TRBV28,TRBJ2-7,ASTSGPYEQY
TRBV10-3,TRBJ2-3,AISDLEAPSGLTDTQY
TRBV18,TRBJ2-5,ASSPSGQETQY
TRBV6-1,TRBJ1-5,ASSEAQPQH
TRBV5-6,TRBJ1-1,ASSLRWAAPLNTEAF
TRBV15,TRBJ1-5,ATSRDLPGIQPQH
TRBV29-1,TRBJ1-1,SARTRGNTEAF
TRBV5-1,TRBJ2-5,ASSRDRGQETQY
TRBV6-5,TRBJ1-5,ASREGSSNQPQH
TRBV29-1,TRBJ2-1,SLTTSGGRNEQF
TRBV6-4,TRBJ1-2,ASSVSPGVDYGYT
TRBV5-5,TRBJ1-5,ASSPSPGQGRNQPQH
TRBV6-2/TRBV6-3,TRBJ2-3,ASSPGQGASTDTQY
TRBV7-3,TRBJ2-1,ASSLRIDFSAHNEQF
TRBV10-3,TRBJ2-1,AISSLAGEREQF
TRBV30,TRBJ2-7,AWSVLAFYEQY
TRBV4-2,TRBJ2-5,ASSQEGRGETQY
TRBV5-4,TRBJ1-1,ASSGRGGTEAF
TRBV7-9,TRBJ2-1,ASSLLSGGPHNEQF
TRBV2,TRBJ2-3,ASSERGLAGRGSY
TRBV6-5,TRBJ1-4,ASRGGRLDEKLF
TRBV5-1,TRBJ2-7,ASRDSFGQGFNEQY